The 23 T cell receptor beta chains given below trace back to one sample, sequenced in a study of blood T cell repertoires in COVID-19. Using immunoSEQ multiplex PCR, the repertoire was profiled, and TCRdb retains in-frame clones only, with some absent. The sample shows a few hundred thousand clones, 75% to 90% of them seen only once. Source material: peripheral blood. These receptors were taken from a man aged 30-40 years who had recovered from COVID-19.

The chain uses TRBV18 and TRBJ2-7; TRBD1 matches at 8 bases. The trim removed 5 bases at V and 0 bases at J, leaving 9 bases unmatched. Germline assignment: CDR1 KGHSH and CDR2 LQKENI. This CDR3 comprises 16 residues. In DNA form, the CDR3 reads TGTGCCAGCTCATCTAGTCGGACAGGGACCTCCTACGAGCAGTACTTC. Protein: CASSSSRTGTSYEQYF.

The chain couples TRBV24-1 to TRBJ2-3, with 7 bases lining up with TRBD1. V gave up 4 bases and J gave up 3 bases; unmatched junction bases: 12. The V gene's germline CDR1 is KGHDR and CDR2 SFDVKD. The CDR3 is 17 amino acids. The CDR3 loop reads CATSEGDSRRFTDTQYF. The CDR3 DNA is TGTGCCACCAGTGAGGGGGACAGTAGGCGGTTTACAGATACGCAGTATTTT.

This chain joins TRBV5-4 and TRBJ2-7, with TRBD2 as a possible D gene (5 bases). Trimming left V 0 bases short and J 7 bases short, with 8 bases between. Germline loops: CDR1 SGHNT, CDR2 YYREEE (reference sequence). The CDR3 is made up of 12 amino acids. CDR3 DNA sequence: TGTGCCAGCAGCTTGGGCGGGCCGGAGCAGTACTTC. Translated: CASSLGGPEQYF.

This chain uses TRBV6-2 or TRBV6-3 with TRBJ2-2, with D perhaps TRBD1 (6 bases). Germline V gives CDR1 MNHEY, CDR2 SVGEGT. The CDR3 spans 14 residues. The V end was cut by 6 bases, the J end by 7 bases, with 15 bases between. CDR3 bases: TGTGCCAGCAGCCTCGACAGGAAACACGGGGAGCTGTTTTTT. Encoded protein: CASSLDRKHGELFF.

The rearrangement joins TRBV10-2 to TRBJ1-6; D is perhaps TRBD1 (5 bases). CDR3 length: 14 residues. The V end lost 8 bases, the J end lost 9 bases, and 17 bases lay between the germline ends. Germline V gives CDR1 WSHSY, CDR2 SAAADI. The CDR3 reads CASEAGTEISPLHF. As DNA, the CDR3 is TGCGCCAGCGAGGCAGGGACTGAAATTTCACCCCTCCACTTT.

The gene calls are TRBV5-1 and TRBJ1-6, with D maybe TRBD1 (5 bases). The length of the CDR3 is 15 residues. From germline, CDR1 is SGHRS and CDR2 YFSETQ. V shed 0 bases and J shed 8 bases, with 12 bases lying between them. The CDR3 loop reads CASSLGRVGDSPLHF. The CDR3 coding sequence is TGCGCCAGCAGCTTGGGCAGGGTAGGGGATTCACCCCTCCACTTT.

The V and J genes are TRBV7-2 and TRBJ2-2, with TRBD2 matching over 10 bases. The CDR3 is 16 amino acids. V lost 1 base, J lost 5 bases, and 4 bases stayed unmatched. Germline CDR1 SGHTA, CDR2 FQGNSA. The CDR3 is CASSLGTSGLTGELFF. CDR3 bases: TGTGCCAGCAGCTTAGGGACTAGCGGATTGACCGGGGAGCTGTTTTTT.

The chain couples TRBV3-1 (or the pseudogene TRBV3-2) to TRBJ1-5; the match to TRBD1 covers 8 bases. The ends lost 3 bases at V and 6 bases at J; junction bases unmatched: 7. The CDR3 consists of 15 residues. The germline CDR1 and CDR2 sequences are LGHDT and YNNKEL (reference sequence). As DNA, the CDR3 is TGTGCCAGCAGCCATAGACAGGGGTCGGCTCAGCCCCAGCATTTT. Its translation is CASSHRQGSAQPQHF.

The chain links TRBV30 to TRBJ2-2; TRBD2 aligns across 9 bases. V shed 0 bases, J shed 5 bases, and the junction held 7 bases outside the gene matches. Germline-derived CDR1 and CDR2 are GTSNPN and SVGIG (reference sequence). The CDR3 runs to 16 residues. The CDR3 DNA reads as TGTGCCTGGAGTGTACGGCTAGCGGGGTTTACCGGGGAGCTGTTTTTT. This encodes CAWSVRLAGFTGELFF.

This clone was recorded only once. The junction differs from germline at one of its ends, possibly a read error. The V and J genes are TRBV11-2 and TRBJ2-7, with D possibly matching TRBD1 (6 bases). CDR1 and CDR2 (germline): SGHAT, FQNNGV. The CDR3 has 11 residues. CDR3 sequence (DNA): TGTGCCAGCAGCTTAGATGGGGGCAGGCACTTC. Amino acid sequence: CASSLDGGRHF.

V gene TRBV7-9 combines with J gene TRBJ1-2; D uncertain. Germline V gene sequence: CDR1 SEHNR, CDR2 FQNEAQ (reference sequence). V was trimmed by 1 base and J by 2 bases, leaving 11 bases between them. This CDR3 has 15 residues. This chain's CDR3 is CASSLERARNYGYTF. CDR3 sequence (DNA): TGTGCCAGCAGCTTAGAGAGGGCTAGAAACTATGGCTACACCTTC.

This clone showed up just a few times. The chain combines TRBV7-9 with TRBJ2-7; tentative D call: TRBD2 (5 bases). Trimming left V 11 bases short and J 2 bases short, with 22 bases between. CDR3 length: 15 amino acids. Germline-derived CDR1 and CDR2 are SEHNR and FQNEAQ (reference sequence). CDR3 coding DNA: TGTGCCGGGAGCTACTCAGCCGAGAGCGCCTACGAGCAGTACTTC. This translates into CAGSYSAESAYEQYF.

This clone has a single count. The chain carries TRBV27 and TRBJ1-2; D is uncertain. Germline V gene sequence: CDR1 MNHEY, CDR2 SMNVEV (reference sequence). Trimming cost V 6 bases and J 5 bases, with 13 bases left between them. CDR3 length: 13 amino acids. The DNA for the CDR3 is TGTGCCAGCAGACTAAATGACGGTTATGGCTACACCTTC. It specifies CASRLNDGYGYTF.

The chain uses TRBV6-5 and TRBJ1-1; D possibly corresponds to TRBD1 (5 bases). The CDR3 covers 15 residues. Trimming shortened V by 7 bases and J by 11 bases, and 26 bases separated the two germline ends. From germline, CDR1 is MNHEY and CDR2 SVGAGI. The CDR3 DNA reads as TGTGCCAGCAACCCTTCATTTTTCGGGGCAGGAGGGGCTTTCTTT. Residues: CASNPSFFGAGGAFF.

A single count supports this clone. The rearrangement uses TRBV3-1 (or the pseudogene TRBV3-2) and TRBJ1-1; a possible D gene is TRBD1 (5 bases). The CDR3 sequence is 12 residues long. The germline V gene has CDR1 LGHDT and CDR2 YNNKEL (reference sequence). The germline V and J ends were trimmed by 3 bases and 5 bases, with 7 bases remaining between them. The chain's CDR3 is CASSQGGTEAFF. For the CDR3, the DNA is TGTGCCAGCAGCCAGGGGGGAACTGAAGCTTTCTTT.

The chain couples TRBV19 to TRBJ2-7; tentative D call: TRBD2 (5 bases). Germline CDR1 LNHDA, CDR2 SQIVND (reference sequence). V was trimmed by 2 bases and J by 3 bases, leaving 14 bases between them. The CDR3 totals 15 residues. Written as DNA, the CDR3 is TGTGCCAGTAGTATAAGTAGCGTAGGCGGCTACGAGCAGTACTTC. Translating gives CASSISSVGGYEQYF.

This chain connects TRBV6-4 to TRBJ2-5; a possible D gene is TRBD2 (5 bases). V shed 0 bases and J shed 2 bases, with 13 bases lying between them. The CDR3 is 16 residues long. CDR1 and CDR2 from the germline V gene are MRHNA and SNTAGT. The DNA of the CDR3 is TGTGCCAGCAGTGACTCGCCTGGGAGTGGGCAAGAGACCCAGTACTTC. Protein: CASSDSPGSGQETQYF.

This chain links TRBV19 with TRBJ1-2; D possibly corresponds to TRBD1 (6 bases). CDR3 length equals 14 residues. The V end was cut by 4 bases, the J end by 8 bases, with 17 bases between. Germline V gene lookup returns CDR1 LNHDA and CDR2 SQIVND (reference sequence). The CDR3 nucleotides read TGTGCCAGTAGTAGCCTGACAGGCTCAACGGGCTACACCTTC. This sequence encodes CASSSLTGSTGYTF.

V gene TRBV20-1 combines with J gene TRBJ1-2; D is unresolved. Looked up from germline, CDR1 is DFQATT and CDR2 is SNEGSKA (reference sequence). This CDR3 spans 10 amino acids. The germline V and J ends were trimmed by 4 bases and 4 bases, with 4 bases remaining between them. The CDR3 loop is CSANSYGYTF. In nucleotides, the CDR3 is TGCAGTGCTAACAGCTATGGCTACACCTTC.

This clone was counted once. The chain links TRBV5-4 to TRBJ2-5; the match to TRBD2 covers 7 bases. CDR1 and CDR2 (germline): SGHNT, YYREEE (reference sequence). The CDR3 totals 15 residues. The V gene end was trimmed by 6 bases and the J gene end by 3 bases; junction bases not matched to a gene: 11. In DNA form, the CDR3 reads TGTGCCAGCACCCCTGACCGCCGGGGGGAAGAGACCCAGTACTTC. Its protein is CASTPDRRGEETQYF.

The chain joins TRBV7-2 to TRBJ1-6; D uncertain. Trimming cost V 4 bases and J 11 bases, with 18 bases left between them. This CDR3 has 15 residues. Germline V gene sequence: CDR1 SGHTA, CDR2 FQGNSA. CDR3 DNA sequence: TGTGCCAGCAGCTCGCCGGGCCTCGGAGGGCCACCCCTCCACTTT. It encodes CASSSPGLGGPPLHF.

Here the CDR3 DNA reads TGTGCCAGCAGGGGCGGGGTAAGCACAGATACGCAGTATTTT. Translating it yields CASRGGVSTDTQYF. The chain recombines TRBV5-6 with TRBJ2-3, with a tentative D call TRBD2 (6 bases). The V and J ends lost 5 bases and 0 bases respectively, with 10 bases between them. CDR1 and CDR2 (germline): SGHDT, YYEEEE. The CDR3 consists of 14 residues.

This clone was seen a few times. The CDR3 sequence: CASSWPGWGTSGGRRDTQYF. In DNA form, the CDR3 reads TGTGCCAGCAGCTGGCCAGGGTGGGGCACTAGCGGGGGCCGAAGAGATACGCAGTATTTT. The rearrangement links TRBV11-3 to TRBJ2-3; 11 bases are shared with TRBD2. Germline V gives CDR1 SGHNT, CDR2 YENEEA. V was pared by 4 bases and J by 5 bases, with 20 bases of the junction left unmatched. CDR3 length equals 20 residues.